This T cell receptor (beta chain) is drawn from a study of OX40 agonist ivuxolimab in advanced cancers. On the study more broadly: The diagnoses of dose-escalation patients were hepatocellular carcinoma, melanoma, renal cell or head and neck cancer.

Method: immunoSEQ multiplex PCR; TCRdb's copy keeps in-frame clones and lacks some. The table has about 77,000 clones, more than 80% seen once. The sample in question was CD4+ or CD8+ T cells sorted from blood, obtained in a trial of the OX40 agonist ivuxolimab. The receptor was isolated from an adult with an advanced solid tumor such as melanoma, head and neck, liver or kidney cancer.

CDR3 amino acids: CASSTRQALLEQFF. The CDR3 DNA follows: TGTGCCAGCAGCACTCGACAGGCCTTATTAGAGCAGTTCTTC. The chain employs TRBV5-6 and TRBJ2-1, with a tentative D call TRBD1 (6 bases). Germline V gene lookup returns CDR1 SGHDT and CDR2 YYEEEE. The CDR3 length is 14 residues. V was trimmed by 4 bases and J by 10 bases, leaving 18 bases between them.